This TCR beta chain derives from a study of graft-versus-host responses after intestinal transplantation (dated by TCRdb to the early 2020s). About the full investigation: The transplants that recipients received were multivisceral, liver-intestinal, or isolated intestinal. Anti-thymocyte globulin induction was given to all recipients, followed by maintenance tacrolimus and steroids for around three years. Graft-versus-host and host-versus-graft alloreactive T cell clones were tracked in the graft, circulation and bone marrow after intestinal transplantation using bulk TCR-beta CDR3 sequencing. To identify alloreactive clones, pre-transplant mixed lymphocyte reaction products were sequenced and then compared with unstimulated pre-transplant donor and recipient T cells. The cohort enrolled around 25 intestinal transplant recipients including one retransplant, and a few patients lacking pretransplant specimens were excluded. Donor T cell macrochimerism was defined as a peak of at least 4% donor T cells among recipient peripheral blood mononuclear cells. Samples from a few later patients were sequenced in-house on an Illumina MiSeq with MiXCR processing rather than by the commercial service. Overall study results and their limits: The conclusions were limited by the relatively low number and heterogeneity of the intestinal transplant patients. Early after transplant, peak levels of circulating GvH clones were associated with declines in HvG clones. In patients with donor T cell macrochimerism, the allografts had high GvH to HvG T cell clonal ratios. GvH clones turned up in recipient bone marrow, with some appearing earlier in ileal mucosa or blood, a pattern consistent with an intestinal mucosal origin.

Libraries were constructed by the immunoSEQ multiplex PCR assay. For most patients, genomic DNA was isolated with the Qiagen DNeasy Blood and Tissue Kit and shipped frozen to Adaptive Biotechnologies for TCR sequencing. High-throughput TCR-beta CDR3 sequencing of genomic DNA from most patients was performed by Adaptive Biotechnologies. The original methods were these. Adaptive's ImmunoSEQ software supplied the TCR sequencing data for roughly 17 patients, while MiXCR and VDJtools were used to process a few other patients. CD4 versus CD8 sorting errors were corrected by removing sequences found in both subsets at a frequency ratio below 5:1. CDR3 nucleotide sequences shared between donor and recipient were removed because the origin of such sequences could not be assigned. To count as alloreactive, a clone needed at least 2-fold expansion over unstimulated cells and a minimum CFSE-low frequency of 0.002% (template counts) or 0.001% (read counts). Mappable clones were those detected in sequenced pre-transplant spleen, lymph node, or MLR CFSE-low populations of the donor or recipient. Cumulative frequency of alloreactive clones was calculated as a percentage of all sequences weighted by copy number. TCRdb obtained this table from immuneACCESS and retained in-frame rearrangements with V and J assigned. These tables miss some clones; where compared with another copy, unresolved V genes account for less than half of the shortfall, and the remainder is unexplained. The V and J calls and the clone size are those of that table, but D and trimming were determined from the DNA. For this sample there are thousands of clones; around 30% appear just once. Over 4% of the sample is in the top ten clones.

This clone was picked up a small number of times. Qualities for individual bases were not recorded, and no much larger clone is one base off. The sample's time point label, decoded: cells obtained before transplantation from donor or recipient. In mixed lymphocyte reactions, around 200,000 CFSE-labeled pre-transplant responders were plated with around 200,000 irradiated violet-dye-labeled stimulators and cultured for around 6 days. Proliferating CD3+CD4+CFSE-low and CD3+CD8+CFSE-low responder cells were FACS-sorted on a BD Influx sorter after the mixed lymphocyte reaction. Taken from cysteine to phenylalanine, the CDR3 has 19 residues. Only CDR3 DNA remains: 57 bases, in frame from the first base. Relative to germline, V is missing 6 bases and J is missing 3 bases, with 15 bases of the junction outside any gene match. The germline V gene supplies CDR1 MRHNA and CDR2 SNTAGT.

The starting material was alloreactive CD8+ T cells from a mixed lymphocyte reaction culture, obtained before transplantation. Reading the label with the study, this specimen's cell subset or site is: CFSE-low proliferating T cells sorted from roughly 6-day pre-transplant mixed lymphocyte reaction (GvH or HvG direction). The TCR originated in a human patient who was an organ donor for intestinal transplantation. The chain is encoded by TRBV6-4 joined to TRBJ2-2, with TRBD2 matching 11 junction bases. The DNA is TGTGCCAGCAGCCCAATCTATCAGACTAGCGGGGCCGACACCGGGGAGCTGTTTTTT. Its product reads: CASSPIYQTSGADTGELFF.